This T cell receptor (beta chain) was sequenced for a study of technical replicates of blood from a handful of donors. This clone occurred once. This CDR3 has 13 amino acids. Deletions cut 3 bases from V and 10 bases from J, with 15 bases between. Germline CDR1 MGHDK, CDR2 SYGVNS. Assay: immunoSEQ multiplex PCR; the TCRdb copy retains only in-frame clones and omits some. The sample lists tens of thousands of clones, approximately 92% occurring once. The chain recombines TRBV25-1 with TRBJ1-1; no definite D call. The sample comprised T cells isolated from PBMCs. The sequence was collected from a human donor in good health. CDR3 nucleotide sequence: TGTGCCAGCAGTGAGACTGCGGTGGTGGGAGCTTTCTTT. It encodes CASSETAVVGAFF.